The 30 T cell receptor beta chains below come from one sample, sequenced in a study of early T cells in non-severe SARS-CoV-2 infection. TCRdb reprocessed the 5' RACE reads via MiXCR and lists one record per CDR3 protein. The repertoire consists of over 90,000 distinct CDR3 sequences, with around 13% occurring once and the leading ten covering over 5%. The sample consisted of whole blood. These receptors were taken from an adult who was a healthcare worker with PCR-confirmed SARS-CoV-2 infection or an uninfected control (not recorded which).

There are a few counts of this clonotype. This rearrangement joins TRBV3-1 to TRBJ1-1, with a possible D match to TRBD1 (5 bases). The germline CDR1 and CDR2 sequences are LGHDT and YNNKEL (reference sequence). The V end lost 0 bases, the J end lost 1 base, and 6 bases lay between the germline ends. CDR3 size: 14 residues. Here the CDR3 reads CASSQEQGNTEAFF. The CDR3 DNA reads TGTGCCAGCAGCCAAGAGCAGGGGAACACTGAAGCTTTCTTT. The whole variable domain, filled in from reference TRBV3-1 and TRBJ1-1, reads DTAVSQTPKYLVTQMGNDKSIKCEQNLGHDTMYWYKQDSKKFLKIMFSYNNKELIINETVPNRFSPKSPDKAHLNLHINSLELGDSAVYFCASSQEQGNTEAFFGQGTRLTVV.

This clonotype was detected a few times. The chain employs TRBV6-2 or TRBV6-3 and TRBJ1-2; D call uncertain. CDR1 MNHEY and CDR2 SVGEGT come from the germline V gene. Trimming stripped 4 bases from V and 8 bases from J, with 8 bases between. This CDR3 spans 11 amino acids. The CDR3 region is CASSFRGGYTF. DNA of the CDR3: TGTGCCAGCAGTTTTCGAGGCGGCTACACCTTC.

This CDR3 reads CASSRDTDTQYF. The CDR3 DNA follows: TGTGCCAGCAGCCGGGACACAGATACGCAGTATTTT. V usage is TRBV7-9 and J usage is TRBJ2-3, with D maybe TRBD2 (5 bases). From germline, CDR1 is SEHNR and CDR2 FQNEAQ (reference sequence). The CDR3 is 12 residues long. V was trimmed by 5 bases and J by 2 bases, leaving 5 bases between them.

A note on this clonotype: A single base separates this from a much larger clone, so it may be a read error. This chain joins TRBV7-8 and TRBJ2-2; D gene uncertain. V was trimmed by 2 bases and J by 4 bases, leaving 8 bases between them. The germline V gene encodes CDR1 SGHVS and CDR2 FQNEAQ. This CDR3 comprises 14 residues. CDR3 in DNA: TGTGCCAGCAGCTTAAATGGGCTCACCGGGGAGCTGTTTTTT. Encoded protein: CASSLNGLTGELFF.

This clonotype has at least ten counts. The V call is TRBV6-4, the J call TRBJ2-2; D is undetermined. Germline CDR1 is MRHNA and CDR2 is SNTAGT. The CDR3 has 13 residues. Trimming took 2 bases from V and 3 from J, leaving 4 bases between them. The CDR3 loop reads CASSDADTGELFF. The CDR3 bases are TGTGCCAGCAGTGACGCAGACACCGGGGAGCTGTTTTTT.

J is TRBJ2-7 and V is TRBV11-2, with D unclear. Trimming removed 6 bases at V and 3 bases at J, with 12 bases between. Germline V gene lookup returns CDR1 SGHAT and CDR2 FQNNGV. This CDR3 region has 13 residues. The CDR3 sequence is CASSPPWGYEQYF. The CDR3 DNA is TGTGCCAGCAGTCCACCCTGGGGCTACGAGCAGTACTTC.

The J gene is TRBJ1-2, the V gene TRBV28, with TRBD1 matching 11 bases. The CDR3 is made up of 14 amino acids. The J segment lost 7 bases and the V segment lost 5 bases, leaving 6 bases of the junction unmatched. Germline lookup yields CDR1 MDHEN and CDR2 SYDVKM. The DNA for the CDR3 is TGTGCCAGCAGTCCTCGGACAGGGGGCCCTGGCTACACCTTC. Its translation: CASSPRTGGPGYTF.

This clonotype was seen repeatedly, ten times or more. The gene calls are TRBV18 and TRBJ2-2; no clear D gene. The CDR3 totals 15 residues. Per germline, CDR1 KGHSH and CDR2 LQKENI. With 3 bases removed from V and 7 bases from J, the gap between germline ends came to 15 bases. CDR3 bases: TGTGCCAGCTCACCCTCGGCGACCCCCCACGGGGAGCTGTTTTTT. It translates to CASSPSATPHGELFF.

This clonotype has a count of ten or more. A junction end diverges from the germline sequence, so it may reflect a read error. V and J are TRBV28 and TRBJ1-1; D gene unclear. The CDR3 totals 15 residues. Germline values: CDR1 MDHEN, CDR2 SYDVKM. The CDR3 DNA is TGTGCCAGCAGCACCCCGAAAAAACGAATCACTGAAGCTTTTTTT. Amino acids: CASSTPKKRITEAFF.

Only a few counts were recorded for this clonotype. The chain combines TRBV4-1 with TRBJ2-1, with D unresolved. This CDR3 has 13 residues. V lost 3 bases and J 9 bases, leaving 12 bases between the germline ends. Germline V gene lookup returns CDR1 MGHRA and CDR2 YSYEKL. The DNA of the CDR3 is TGCGCCAGCAGCCACCCCGGCCCCCCTGAGCAGTTCTTC. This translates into CASSHPGPPEQFF.

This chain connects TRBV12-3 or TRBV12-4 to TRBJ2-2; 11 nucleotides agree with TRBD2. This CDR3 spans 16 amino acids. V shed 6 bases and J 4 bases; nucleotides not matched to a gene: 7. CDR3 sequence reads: CASSPYGTSGTGELFF. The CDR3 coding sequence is TGTGCCAGCAGCCCATATGGGACTAGCGGCACCGGGGAGCTGTTTTTT.

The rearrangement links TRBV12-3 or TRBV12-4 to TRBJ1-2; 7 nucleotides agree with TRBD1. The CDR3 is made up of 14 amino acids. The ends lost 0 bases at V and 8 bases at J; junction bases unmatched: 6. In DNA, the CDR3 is TGTGCCAGCAGTTTAGCGCCAGGGGGAAGAGGCTACACCTTC. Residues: CASSLAPGGRGYTF.

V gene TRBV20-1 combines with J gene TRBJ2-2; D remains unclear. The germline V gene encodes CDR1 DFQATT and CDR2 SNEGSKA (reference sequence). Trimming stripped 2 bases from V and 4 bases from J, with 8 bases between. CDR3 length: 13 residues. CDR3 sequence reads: CSARMGSTGELFF. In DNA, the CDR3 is TGCAGTGCTAGAATGGGGTCCACCGGGGAGCTGTTTTTT.

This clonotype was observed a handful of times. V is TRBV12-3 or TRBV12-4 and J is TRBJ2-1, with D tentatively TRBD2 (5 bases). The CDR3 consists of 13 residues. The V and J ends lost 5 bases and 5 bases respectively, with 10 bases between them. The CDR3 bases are TGTGCCAGCAGTCCAGGAGCGGACAATGAGCAGTTCTTC. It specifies CASSPGADNEQFF.

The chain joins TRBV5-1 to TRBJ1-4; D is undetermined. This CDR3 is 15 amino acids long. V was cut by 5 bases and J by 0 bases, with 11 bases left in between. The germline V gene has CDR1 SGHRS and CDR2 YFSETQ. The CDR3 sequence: CASRPDGTTNEKLFF. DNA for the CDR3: TGCGCCAGCAGGCCCGACGGTACAACTAATGAAAAACTGTTTTTT.

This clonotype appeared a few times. CDR3 amino acids: CSAIRTSGREQYF. The CDR3 DNA reads TGCAGTGCTATACGGACTAGCGGACGGGAGCAGTACTTC. V usage is TRBV20-1 and J usage is TRBJ2-7; 10 positions agree with TRBD2. The germline V gene encodes CDR1 DFQATT and CDR2 SNEGSKA (reference sequence). This CDR3 has 13 amino acids. Trimming at V came to 4 bases and at J to 7 bases, leaving 7 bases not matched to a gene.

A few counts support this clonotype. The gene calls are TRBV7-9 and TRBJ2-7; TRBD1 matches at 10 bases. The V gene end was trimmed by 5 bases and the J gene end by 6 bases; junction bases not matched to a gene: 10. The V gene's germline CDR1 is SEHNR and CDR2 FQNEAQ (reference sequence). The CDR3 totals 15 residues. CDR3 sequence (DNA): TGTGCCAGCAGCCGAGCCGGGACAGGGGCGTCCGAGCAGTACTTC. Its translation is CASSRAGTGASEQYF.

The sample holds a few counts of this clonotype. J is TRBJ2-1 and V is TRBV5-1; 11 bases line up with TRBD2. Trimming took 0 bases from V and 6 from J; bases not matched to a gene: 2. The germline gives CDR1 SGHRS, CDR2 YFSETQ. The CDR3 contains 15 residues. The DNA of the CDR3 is TGCGCCAGCAGCTTGGGACTAGCGGGACTCAATGAGCAGTTCTTC. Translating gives CASSLGLAGLNEQFF. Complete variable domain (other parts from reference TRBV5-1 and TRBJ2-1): KAGVTQTPRYLIKTRGQQVTLSCSPISGHRSVSWYQQTPGQGLQFLFEYFSETQRNKGNFPGRFSGRQFSNSRSEMNVSTLELGDSALYLCASSLGLAGLNEQFFGPGTRLTVL.

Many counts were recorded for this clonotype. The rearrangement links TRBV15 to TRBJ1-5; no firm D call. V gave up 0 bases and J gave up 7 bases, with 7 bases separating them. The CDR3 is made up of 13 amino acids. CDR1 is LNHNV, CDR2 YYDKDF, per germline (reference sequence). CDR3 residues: CATSRDIGQPQHF. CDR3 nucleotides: TGTGCCACCAGCAGAGATATTGGCCAGCCCCAGCATTTT.

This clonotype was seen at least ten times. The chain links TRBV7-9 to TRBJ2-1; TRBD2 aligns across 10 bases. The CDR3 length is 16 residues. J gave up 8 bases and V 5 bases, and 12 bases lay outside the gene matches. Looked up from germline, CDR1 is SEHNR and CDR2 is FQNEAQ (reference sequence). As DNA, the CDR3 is TGTGCCAGCAGCGGATCAAGCGGGAGGGCCCCCCATGAGCAGTTCTTC. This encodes CASSGSSGRAPHEQFF.

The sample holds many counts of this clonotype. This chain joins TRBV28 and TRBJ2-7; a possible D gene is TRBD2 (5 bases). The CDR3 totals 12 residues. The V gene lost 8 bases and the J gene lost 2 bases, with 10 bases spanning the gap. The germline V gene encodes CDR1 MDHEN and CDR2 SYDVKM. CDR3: CASAEGAYEQYF. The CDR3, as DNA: TGTGCCAGCGCTGAGGGCGCCTACGAGCAGTACTTC.

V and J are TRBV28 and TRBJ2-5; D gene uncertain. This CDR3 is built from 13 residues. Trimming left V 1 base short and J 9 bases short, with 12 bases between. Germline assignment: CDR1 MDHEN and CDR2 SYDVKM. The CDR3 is CASSLLQVGPQYF. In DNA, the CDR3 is TGTGCCAGCAGTTTATTGCAGGTCGGGCCCCAGTACTTC.

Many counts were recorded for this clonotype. CDR3 region: CASSRSAGDGTDTQYF. CDR3 bases: TGCGCCAGCAGCCGGTCGGCGGGAGATGGGACAGATACGCAGTATTTT. The chain carries TRBV5-1 and TRBJ2-3; TRBD2 agrees at 7 bases. Germline CDR1 reads SGHRS; CDR2 reads YFSETQ. J was trimmed by 3 bases and V by 4 bases; bases with no gene match: 11. This CDR3 contains 16 residues.

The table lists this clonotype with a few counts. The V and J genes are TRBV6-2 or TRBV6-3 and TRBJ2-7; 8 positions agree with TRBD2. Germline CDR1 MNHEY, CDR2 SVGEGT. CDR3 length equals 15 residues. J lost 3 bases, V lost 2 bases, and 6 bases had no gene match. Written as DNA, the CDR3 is TGTGCCAGCAGTTACCGGGGCGGGAGGATCTACGAGCAGTACTTC. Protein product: CASSYRGGRIYEQYF.

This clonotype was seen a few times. CDR3 in DNA: TGTGCCAGCAGTTCCGCGGGAGGGTCCTACGAGCAGTACTTC. This gives the protein CASSSAGGSYEQYF. This chain links TRBV28 with TRBJ2-7, with 9 positions matching TRBD2. This CDR3 comprises 14 residues. With V trimmed by 4 bases and J by 1 base, 2 bases remained unmatched. CDR1 is MDHEN, CDR2 SYDVKM, per germline.

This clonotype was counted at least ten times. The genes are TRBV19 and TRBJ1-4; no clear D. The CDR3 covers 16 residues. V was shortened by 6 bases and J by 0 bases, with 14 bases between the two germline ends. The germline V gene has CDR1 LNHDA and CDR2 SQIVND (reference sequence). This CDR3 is CASSLWTGATNEKLFF. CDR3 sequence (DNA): TGTGCCAGTAGCTTATGGACGGGTGCAACTAATGAAAAACTGTTTTTT.

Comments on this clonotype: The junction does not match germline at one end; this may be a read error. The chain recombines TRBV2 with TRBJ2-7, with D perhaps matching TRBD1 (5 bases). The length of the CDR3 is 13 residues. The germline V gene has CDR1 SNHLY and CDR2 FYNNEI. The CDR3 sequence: CASADSHSCEQYF. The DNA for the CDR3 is TGTGCCAGCGCTGACAGCCACTCCTGCGAGCAGTACTTC.

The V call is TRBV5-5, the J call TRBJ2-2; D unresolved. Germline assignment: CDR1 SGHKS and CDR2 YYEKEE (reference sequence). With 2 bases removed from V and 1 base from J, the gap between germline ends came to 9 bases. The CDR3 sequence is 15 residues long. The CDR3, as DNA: TGTGCCAGCAGCTTCGTCAGGTGGAACACCGGGGAGCTGTTTTTT. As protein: CASSFVRWNTGELFF.

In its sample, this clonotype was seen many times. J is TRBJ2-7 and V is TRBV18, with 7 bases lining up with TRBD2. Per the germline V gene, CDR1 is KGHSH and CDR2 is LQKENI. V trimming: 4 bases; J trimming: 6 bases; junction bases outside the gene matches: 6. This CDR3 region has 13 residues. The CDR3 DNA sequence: TGTGCCAGCTCACACGGGGGAGGGAGCGAGCAGTACTTC. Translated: CASSHGGGSEQYF.

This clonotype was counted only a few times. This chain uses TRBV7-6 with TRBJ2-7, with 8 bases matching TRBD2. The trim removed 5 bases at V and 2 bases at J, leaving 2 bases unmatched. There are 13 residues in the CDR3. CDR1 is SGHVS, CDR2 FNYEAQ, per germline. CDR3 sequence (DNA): TGTGCCAGCAGCCCGGGAGGGGCCTACGAGCAGTACTTC. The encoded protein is CASSPGGAYEQYF.